This T cell receptor beta chain was identified during a study of T cell responses to AZD1222 COVID-19 vaccine. The study's findings and limits: Sampling that yielded the repertoires occurred only after the peak T cell response.

Sequencing was performed with immunoSEQ multiplex PCR; in TCRdb, only in-frame clones are kept and a portion is missing. The repertoire holds 170,000 or so clones, with 87% as singletons. The CDR3 is 13 residues long. Per germline, CDR1 SNHLY and CDR2 FYNNEI. V trimming: 6 bases; J trimming: 5 bases; junction bases outside the gene matches: 4. This clone was seen just once. The antigen remains unidentified. The genes are TRBV2 and TRBJ2-3; 8 bases are a match to TRBD2. The receptor was isolated from an adult in good health. The specimen comprised peripheral blood, sampled on day 0 of AZD1222 vaccination. CDR3 sequence: CASSPGGGDTQYF. The DNA of the CDR3 is TGTGCCAGCAGCCCGGGGGGGGGAGATACGCAGTATTTT.